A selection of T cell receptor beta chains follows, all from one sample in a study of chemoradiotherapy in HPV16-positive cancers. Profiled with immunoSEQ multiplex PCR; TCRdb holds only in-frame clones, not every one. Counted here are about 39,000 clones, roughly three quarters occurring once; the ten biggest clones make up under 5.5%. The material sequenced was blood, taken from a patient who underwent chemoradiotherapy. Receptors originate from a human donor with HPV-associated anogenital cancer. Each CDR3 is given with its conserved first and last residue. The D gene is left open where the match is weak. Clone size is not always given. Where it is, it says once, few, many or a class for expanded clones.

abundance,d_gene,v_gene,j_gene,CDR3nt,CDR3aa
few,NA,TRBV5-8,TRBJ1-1,TGTGCCAGCAGTCGTAAGACAGGTGAAGCTTTCTTT,CASSRKTGEAFF
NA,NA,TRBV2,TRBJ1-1,TGTGCCAGCCTACAGGGCGTGAACACTGAAGCTTTCTTT,CASLQGVNTEAFF
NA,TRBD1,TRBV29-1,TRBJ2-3,TGCAGCGCCCCGACAGGGGGAGGAGATACGCAGTATTTT,CSAPTGGGDTQYF
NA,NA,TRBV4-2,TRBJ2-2,TGTGCCAGCAGCCAAGATGCGACTTACACCGGGGAGCTGTTTTTT,CASSQDATYTGELFF
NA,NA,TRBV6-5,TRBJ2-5,TGTGCCAGCAGTTACGACGGGACACGGCAAGAGACCCAGTACTTC,CASSYDGTRQETQYF
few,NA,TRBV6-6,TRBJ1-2,TGTGCCAGCAGTTCCCAGGGTTACTATGGCTACACCTTC,CASSSQGYYGYTF
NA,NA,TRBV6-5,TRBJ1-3,TGTGCCAGCAGTTACTCGACTGGGGGAAACACCATATATTTT,CASSYSTGGNTIYF
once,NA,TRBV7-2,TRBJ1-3,TGTGCCAGCAGCTTAGTGGGCCGGGGAAACACCATATATTTT,CASSLVGRGNTIYF
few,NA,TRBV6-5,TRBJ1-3,TGTGCCAGCAGTGCCGGAGGTTCTGGAAACACCATATATTTT,CASSAGGSGNTIYF
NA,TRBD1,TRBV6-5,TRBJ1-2,TGTGCCAGCAGCAAAGGACAGGGGTATGGCTACACCTTC,CASSKGQGYGYTF
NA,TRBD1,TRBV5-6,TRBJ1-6,TGTGCCAGCAGCGGGGACAGGGGCTTTGGTTCACCCCTCCACTTT,CASSGDRGFGSPLHF
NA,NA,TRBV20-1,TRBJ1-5,TGCAGTGCCAGAGGGGACCAGCCCCAGCATTTT,CSARGDQPQHF
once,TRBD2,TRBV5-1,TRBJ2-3,TGCGCCAGCAGCTTTCTTGGGACCCGCAGCGGGGGGACGCAGTATTTT,CASSFLGTRSGGTQYF
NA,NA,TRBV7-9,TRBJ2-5,TGTGCCAGCAGATCACAGGCGCTGAAAGAGACCCAGTACTTC,CASRSQALKETQYF
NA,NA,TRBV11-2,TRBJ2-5,TGTGCCAGCAGCTTATCAGAGACCCAGTACTTC,CASSLSETQYF
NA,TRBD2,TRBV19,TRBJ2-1,TGTGCCAGTAGTATAGGGACTAGGGAGCAGTTCTTC,CASSIGTREQFF
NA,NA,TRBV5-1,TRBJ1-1,TGCGCCAGCAGCTCGGGACGGCGGGAAAACACTGAAGCTTTCTTT,CASSSGRRENTEAFF
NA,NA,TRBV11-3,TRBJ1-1,TGTGCCAGCAGCCCGGGGGGTACGGGGGACACTGAAGCTTTCTTT,CASSPGGTGDTEAFF